The 2 T cell receptor beta chains below come from one sample, sequenced in a study of T cells in Graves' hyperthyroidism and ophthalmopathy. RNA transcripts yielded amplified TCR beta CDR3 regions. The HTBI primer set was used in a first-round RT-PCR of the TCR CDR3. TCRdb used MiXCR to reprocess the multiplex PCR reads, holding one entry per CDR3 protein. The table shows around 350,000 distinct CDR3 sequences, with 19% occurring only once. Sequences were obtained from blood. The receptors come from a woman under 30 with Graves' hyperthyroidism.

This clonotype was picked up a small number of times. This chain connects TRBV13 to TRBJ1-2; D is ambiguous. This CDR3 is 15 amino acids long. Germline CDR1 is PRHDT and CDR2 is FYEKMQ (reference sequence). The germline V and J ends were trimmed by 2 bases and 1 base, with 11 bases remaining between them. CDR3 in amino acids: CASSLYYGLNYGYTF. The CDR3 DNA is TGTGCCAGCAGCTTATATTATGGCCTTAACTATGGCTACACCTTC.

This clonotype showed up many times. The chain employs TRBV10-3 and TRBJ2-5; possible D gene TRBD2, 5 bases. The CDR3 runs to 12 residues. V gave up 2 bases and J gave up 5 bases, with 6 bases separating them. The V gene's germline CDR1 is ENHRY and CDR2 SYGVKD. CDR3 protein: CAISEPGETQYF. CDR3 sequence (DNA): TGTGCCATCAGTGAGCCGGGGGAGACCCAGTACTTC.